This is a list of T cell receptor beta chains from one sample in a study of blood T cell repertoires in COVID-19. Measured with immunoSEQ multiplex PCR; TCRdb has only the in-frame clones, and not every one. Of approximately 100,000 clones listed, approximately 80% are singletons. The sequencing sample was made of peripheral blood. The receptors were sampled from a man between 65 and 80 years old with active or convalescent COVID-19. Each CDR3 is given without its conserved first and last residue. Each record gives: CDR3 protein, clone size, V gene. Clone size is stated in some rows and not others, as once, few, many or a class when expanded.

ASSSDTSFNYGYT	NA	TRBV2
ASSYPSGETQY	NA	TRBV7-6
ASGNPGIGSNQPQH	few	TRBV12-5
ASSLRGESAYNEQF	NA	TRBV7-3
ASSPPGLGLSEAF	NA	TRBV7-9
ASSITGNTIY	NA	TRBV13
ASSDRNVGRLSSGANVLT	NA	TRBV6-1
ATSRGQGIGGYT	NA	TRBV15
ASSIKQAGRSETQY	NA	TRBV19
ASSLADRVYNEQF	NA	TRBV5-1
ASSYGAGYSYT	NA	TRBV6-5
ASKRQGAEETQY	NA	TRBV6-5
ASSLDGNYNEQF	NA	TRBV5-1
ASSLRGGDSPLH	once	TRBV5-5
AWRPRGVPNTEAF	NA	TRBV30
ASSGGGQGFSYNEQF	NA	TRBV2
ASSDGGGSTEAF	NA	TRBV10-1